This section outlines one TCR beta chain sequence together with its context. The sample comes from a study of cytomegalovirus exposure and HLA in healthy donors. Produced via immunoSEQ multiplex PCR; TCRdb's table is partial and in-frame only. The sample has about 72,000 clones, 90% to 95% seen once; the top ten hold about 0.63%. The material sequenced was PBMCs. The TCR sequence derives from a woman younger than 30 in good health and CMV-seronegative.

As DNA, the CDR3 is TGCAGCGTTGTGGAGGAAAGTCGACTTAACTATGGCTACACCTTC. It yields the protein CSVVEESRLNYGYTF. This rearrangement joins TRBV29-1 to TRBJ1-2; D gene unclear. The CDR3 extends over 15 amino acids. Germline-derived CDR1 and CDR2 are SQVTM and ANQGSEA. Trimming removed 4 bases at V and 1 base at J, with 16 bases between.